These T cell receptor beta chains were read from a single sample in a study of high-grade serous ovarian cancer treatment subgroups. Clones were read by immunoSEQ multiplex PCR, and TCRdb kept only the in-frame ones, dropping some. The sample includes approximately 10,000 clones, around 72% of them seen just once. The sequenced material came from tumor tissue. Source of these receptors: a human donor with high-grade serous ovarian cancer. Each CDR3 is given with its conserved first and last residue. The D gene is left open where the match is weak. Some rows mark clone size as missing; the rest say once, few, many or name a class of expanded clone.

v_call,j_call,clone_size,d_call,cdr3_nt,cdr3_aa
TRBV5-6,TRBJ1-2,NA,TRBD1,TGTGCCAGCAGCTCGGACAGGGTCGGGGGAGGCTACACCTTC,CASSSDRVGGGYTF
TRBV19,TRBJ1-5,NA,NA,TGTGCCAGTAGTACATACAGGGAACGGGGACGGCAGCCCCAGCATTTT,CASSTYRERGRQPQHF
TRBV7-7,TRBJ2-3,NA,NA,TGTGCTAGCGCAGTGCGGGAAAGCACAGATACGCAGTATTTT,CASAVRESTDTQYF
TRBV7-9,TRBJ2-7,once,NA,TGTGCCAGCAGCTTATGGCGGGACCCCTACGAGCAGTACTTC,CASSLWRDPYEQYF
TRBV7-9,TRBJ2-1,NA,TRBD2,TGTGCCAGCAGCTCCATAGCGGGAGGGAATGAGCAGTTCTTC,CASSSIAGGNEQFF
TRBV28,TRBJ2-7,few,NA,TGTGCCAGCAGTTCTACAGGGCGGCGGTACTTC,CASSSTGRRYF
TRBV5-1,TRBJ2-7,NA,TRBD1,TGCGCCAGCAGCACGGGACAGGGGGCGAGCGACGAGCAGTACTTC,CASSTGQGASDEQYF
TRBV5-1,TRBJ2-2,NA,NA,TGCGCCAGCAGCCCTATGGGGTTCGGGGAGCTGTTTTTT,CASSPMGFGELFF
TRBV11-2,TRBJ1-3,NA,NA,TGTGCCAGCAGCGGACTTAGTGGAAACACCATATATTTT,CASSGLSGNTIYF
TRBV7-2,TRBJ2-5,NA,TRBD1,TGTGCCAGCAGGAGACAGGGGGCGAGGGAAGAGACCCAGTACTTC,CASRRQGAREETQYF
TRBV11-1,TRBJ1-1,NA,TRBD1,TGTGCCAGCAGCGTGAGTACAGGGGGCAGGACTGAAGCTTTCTTT,CASSVSTGGRTEAFF
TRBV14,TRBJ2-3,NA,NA,TGTGCCAGCAGCCGTGGGGTAGGGCGTACGCAGTATTTT,CASSRGVGRTQYF
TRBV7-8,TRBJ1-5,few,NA,TGTGCCAGCAGCTTAGGTGTAGGTCAGCCCCAGCATTTT,CASSLGVGQPQHF
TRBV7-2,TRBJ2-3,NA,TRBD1,TGTGCCAGCAGCTTAGGGACAGGGAGTTCAGATACGCAGTATTTT,CASSLGTGSSDTQYF
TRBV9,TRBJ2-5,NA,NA,TGTGCCAGCAGCTTAGGGGGTGGGGAGACCCAGTACTTC,CASSLGGGETQYF
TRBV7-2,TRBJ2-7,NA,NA,TGTGCCAGCAGCTCCCGCAGCGGCCACCCGGGGGAGCAGTACTTC,CASSSRSGHPGEQYF
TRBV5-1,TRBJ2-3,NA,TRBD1,TGCGCCAGCAACCCGACAGGGGGCTCGGATACGCAGTATTTT,CASNPTGGSDTQYF
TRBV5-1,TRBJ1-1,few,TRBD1,TGCGCCAGCAGGACAGGGTCTGTTGTAGGCACTGAAGCTTTCTTT,CASRTGSVVGTEAFF
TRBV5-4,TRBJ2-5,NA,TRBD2,TGTGCCAGCAGCCTACTCTCCGGGACTAGCGTACAAGAGACCCAGTACTTC,CASSLLSGTSVQETQYF
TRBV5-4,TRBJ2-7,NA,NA,TGTGCCAGCAGCTTTCCCGATAACTCCTACGAGCAGTACTTC,CASSFPDNSYEQYF
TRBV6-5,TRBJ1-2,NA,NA,TGTGCCAGCAGTTACGGGGACGGCGATGGCTACACCTTC,CASSYGDGDGYTF